The 17 T cell receptor beta chains listed next were all sequenced from one sample in a study of breast tumors, draining lymph nodes, adjacent tissues. A single record per CDR3 protein comes from TCRdb applying MiXCR to the multiplex PCR reads. The sample lists approximately 280,000 distinct CDR3 sequences; more than 30% were seen once. Breast cancer patients provided tissue from their axillary draining lymph nodes. Sequencing input: axillary lymph node tissue. Receptors originate from a female donor with breast cancer. Some clones in this sample may be carry-over from other donors' samples.

On this clonotype itself: One end of the junction is discordant with germline, which a read error may explain. The chain combines TRBV9 with TRBJ1-2; possibly TRBD1 for D (6 bases). Germline CDR1 is SGDLS and CDR2 is YYNGEE. The CDR3 is 15 residues long. In nucleotides, the CDR3 is TGTGCTAGCAGCGTAGCCCAAATAGGGGGGGCTGGCTACACCTTC. Its protein is CASSVAQIGGAGYTF.

Many counts were recorded for this clonotype. The chain uses TRBV24-1 and TRBJ1-5; D is undetermined. Germline V gene data show CDR1 as KGHDR and CDR2 as SFDVKD. V dropped 9 bases and J dropped 2 bases, with 10 bases sitting between them. The CDR3 loop spans 13 amino acids. For the CDR3, the DNA is TGTGCCACCCACGAGGGTGGCAATCAGCCCCAGCATTTT. Protein: CATHEGGNQPQHF.

The sample holds many counts of this clonotype. CDR3 region: CASSYSGRGVSNEQFF. CDR3 DNA: TGTGCCAGCAGTTACTCGGGCCGAGGAGTCTCCAATGAGCAGTTCTTC. The chain couples TRBV6-5 to TRBJ2-1; no clear D gene. Trimming took off 0 bases at V and 6 bases at J, with 15 bases between the two ends. CDR1 is MNHEY and CDR2 is SVGAGI in the germline V gene. The CDR3 extends over 16 amino acids.

In nucleotides, the CDR3 is TGTGCCAGCAGCTTAGATCCGCGATCGAACACTGAATCTTACATGTGTAGCAATCAGCCCCAGCATTTT. Its translation is CASSLDPRSNTESYMCSNQPQHF. V usage is TRBV7-2 and J usage is TRBJ1-5; D gene uncertain. Trimming left V 1 base short and J 0 bases short, with 31 bases between. The CDR3 has 23 amino acids. The V gene's germline CDR1 is SGHTA and CDR2 FQGNSA.

V usage is TRBV27 and J usage is TRBJ2-5; perhaps TRBD2 as D (7 bases). The germline gives CDR1 MNHEY, CDR2 SMNVEV (reference sequence). There are 18 residues in the CDR3. Trimming removed 5 bases from V and 0 bases from J, with 22 bases in between. CDR3 sequence: CASSPGWKGRGYQETQYF. CDR3 bases: TGTGCCAGCAGTCCCGGATGGAAAGGGAGGGGGTACCAAGAGACCCAGTACTTC.

This clonotype has ten or more counts. The V call is TRBV6-1, the J call TRBJ2-6; TRBD2 matches at 13 bases. The CDR3 is 18 residues long. CDR1 MNHNS and CDR2 SASEGT come from the germline V gene. With 6 bases clipped from V and 1 base from J, the junction kept 6 bases outside the gene matches. In DNA form, the CDR3 reads TGTGCCAGCAGGAGACTAGCGGGAGGTGGTTCTGGGGCCAACGTCCTGACTTTC. Translation gives CASRRLAGGGSGANVLTF.

This clonotype was seen a few times. The conserved phenylalanine or tryptophan is not found at the CDR3 terminus, so this likely reflects a read error. The genes are TRBV11-2 and TRBJ2-3; D remains unclear. Germline V gene data show CDR1 as SGHAT and CDR2 as FQNNGV. CDR3 length equals 13 residues. Trimming stripped 6 bases from V and 1 base from J, with 8 bases between. CDR3 amino acids: CASRTDGTDTQYL. The CDR3 DNA is TGTGCCAGCAGGACGGACGGCACAGATACGCAGTATCTT.

Regarding this clonotype: A clone one base away is much larger, so this may be a read error. This chain links TRBV6-5 with TRBJ2-2; D is unclear. This CDR3 region has 14 residues. CDR1 and CDR2 (germline): MNHEY, SVGAGI. V gave up 4 bases and J gave up 12 bases, with 18 bases separating them. In nucleotides, the CDR3 is TGTGCCAGCAGTTCCCTCTCTAATACCGAGAAGCTGTTTTTT. It is translated as CASSSLSNTEKLFF.

This sequence joins TRBV19 and TRBJ1-1; D is perhaps TRBD1 (6 bases). Germline CDR1 and CDR2: LNHDA and SQIVND (reference sequence). CDR3 length: 16 residues. Trimming left V 5 bases short and J 0 bases short, with 16 bases between. CDR3 protein: CASSVAGHQLNTEAFF. The CDR3 DNA is TGTGCCAGTAGTGTAGCGGGACATCAATTGAACACTGAAGCTTTCTTT.

This chain connects TRBV12-3 or TRBV12-4 to TRBJ1-6, with a tentative D call TRBD1 (6 bases). This CDR3 comprises 16 residues. Deletions cut 5 bases from V and 10 bases from J, with 21 bases between. CDR3 loop: CASSQSGHPPGSPLHF. Written as DNA, the CDR3 is TGTGCCAGCAGTCAATCGGGACACCCACCCGGGTCACCCCTCCACTTT.

A remark on this clonotype: A read error is likely, as this CDR3 ends without the conserved phenylalanine or tryptophan. This rearrangement joins TRBV25-1 to TRBJ1-5, with no clear D. The germline V and J ends were trimmed by 4 bases and 2 bases, with 6 bases remaining between them. Germline loops: CDR1 MGHDK, CDR2 SYGVNS. The CDR3 is made up of 13 amino acids. The CDR3 DNA is TGTGCCAGCAGTGGGGCTGGCAATCAGCCCCAGCATCTT. Its translation: CASSGAGNQPQHL.

As regards this clonotype: This may come from a read error, since a much larger clone is one base off. The rearrangement links TRBV6-5 to TRBJ2-1; weak D call: TRBD1 (5 bases). CDR3 length: 14 amino acids. Germline V gene data show CDR1 as MNHEY and CDR2 as SVGAGI. In DNA, the CDR3 is TGTGCCGGCAGTCCTCCCAGCAGTAGGGGTGAGCAGTTCTTC. Protein product: CAGSPPSSRGEQFF.

To note about this clonotype: As the CDR3 is not closed by the conserved phenylalanine or tryptophan, this likely results from a read error. J is TRBJ1-6 and V is TRBV19, with D perhaps matching TRBD1 (5 bases). The CDR3 is 16 amino acids. From germline, CDR1 is LNHDA and CDR2 SQIVND (reference sequence). V was clipped by 6 bases and J by 7 bases, with 19 bases between them. The CDR3 is CASSSQGRQQNSPLHS. DNA of the CDR3: TGTGCCAGTAGCTCTCAGGGTCGACAACAGAATTCACCCCTCCACTCC.

At least ten counts were recorded for this clonotype. CDR3 region: CSALDRTGYEQYF. The CDR3, as DNA: TGCAGTGCTTTAGACAGGACAGGCTACGAGCAGTACTTC. The V and J genes are TRBV20-1 and TRBJ2-7; 7 bases agree with TRBD1. The CDR3 runs to 13 residues. V was pared by 5 bases and J by 3 bases, with 7 bases of the junction left unmatched. Looked up from germline, CDR1 is DFQATT and CDR2 is SNEGSKA (reference sequence).

The chain joins TRBV10-3 to TRBJ1-2; 12 nucleotides agree with TRBD1. The CDR3 is made up of 17 amino acids. CDR1 is ENHRY, CDR2 SYGVKD, per germline. With 8 bases clipped from V and 3 bases from J, the junction kept 13 bases outside the gene matches. CDR3: CAIGGPGTGGGDYGYTF. As DNA, the CDR3 is TGTGCCATCGGGGGTCCCGGGACAGGGGGCGGGGACTATGGCTACACCTTC.

V gene TRBV6-2 or TRBV6-3 combines with J gene TRBJ2-3; TRBD2 aligns across 12 bases. The trim removed 10 bases at V and 2 bases at J, leaving 7 bases unmatched. CDR1 and CDR2 (germline): MNHEY, SVGEGT. The CDR3 is made up of 15 amino acids. The CDR3 nucleotides read TGTGCCACCAAACGACTAGCGGGAGTCACAGATACGCAGTATTTT. Amino acid sequence: CATKRLAGVTDTQYF.

At least ten counts were recorded for this clonotype. J is TRBJ2-2 and V is TRBV10-3; TRBD2 matches 12 bases. The V gene end was trimmed by 6 bases and the J gene end by 1 base; junction bases not matched to a gene: 6. CDR1 is ENHRY and CDR2 is SYGVKD in the germline V gene. The CDR3 has 17 amino acids. The CDR3 sequence: CAIRDPTSGRNTGELFF. The CDR3, as DNA: TGTGCCATCAGGGATCCGACTAGCGGGAGGAACACCGGGGAGCTGTTTTTT.